A single T cell receptor beta chain is shown here with its context. Its antigen is unknown. The PCR was carried out with 60 Vbeta primers and 13 Jbeta primers. Repertoires were generated with immunoSEQ multiplex PCR, while TCRdb's copy carries only in-frame clones and drops some. This table has about 160,000 clones, roughly four fifths appearing once. The sample is drawn from a study of cytomegalovirus exposure and HLA in healthy donors. Notes on the study in general: TCR beta chains numbering under 200 were designated cytomegalovirus-associated. The HLA-A and HLA-B alleles of most subjects were reportedly predicted accurately from TCR beta sequences.

The CDR3 is 13 amino acids. J lost 4 bases, V lost 4 bases, and 3 bases had no gene match. CDR1 and CDR2 from the germline V gene are LGHNA and YSLEER. The sequence was obtained from a man aged 50 to 59 in good health and CMV-seropositive. The chain couples TRBV4-3 to TRBJ1-1; 7 bases match TRBD1. Sequencing was performed on PBMCs. This CDR3 is CASSRQGSTEAFF. The CDR3 bases are TGCGCCAGCAGCCGACAGGGCTCCACTGAAGCTTTCTTT.